The 20 T cell receptor beta chains below were found in one sample sequenced in a study of neurological immune-mediated disorders. Each CDR3 protein gets one entry after TCRdb re-called the 5' RACE reads with MiXCR. The sample has 65,000 to 70,000 distinct CDR3 sequences; around 3.9% are singletons. The sample taken for sequencing was PBMCs. These receptors originate from a man under 40 with multiple sclerosis.

This clonotype was detected many times. An end of the junction does not agree with germline; a read error may underlie this. The gene calls are TRBV12-3 or TRBV12-4 and TRBJ1-4, with D maybe TRBD1 (6 bases). This CDR3 spans 13 amino acids. The DNA for the CDR3 is TGTGCCAGCAGTTTAGTTTCTCCGAGACAGGATAATTTT. Residues: CASSLVSPRQDNF.

This clonotype came up many times. The chain couples TRBV4-1 to TRBJ2-3; D unresolved. V lost 3 bases and J 0 bases, leaving 16 bases between the germline ends. Germline lookup yields CDR1 MGHRA and CDR2 YSYEKL. This CDR3 has 17 amino acids. CDR3 in amino acids: CASSHLGSASSTDTQYF. CDR3 DNA sequence: TGCGCCAGCAGCCACCTTGGGTCCGCTTCTAGCACAGATACGCAGTATTTT.

This clonotype was counted many times. J is TRBJ2-1 and V is TRBV5-5; tentatively, D is TRBD1 (6 bases). Germline V gives CDR1 SGHKS, CDR2 YYEKEE (reference sequence). Trimming pared 3 bases from V and 6 bases from J, leaving 10 bases between. The length of the CDR3 is 13 residues. The CDR3 bases are TGTGCCAGCAGCTCCTACAGGGCCAATGAGCAGTTCTTC. This translates into CASSSYRANEQFF.

This clonotype has at least ten counts. The chain links TRBV5-5 to TRBJ1-4, with D uncertain. Per the germline V gene, CDR1 is SGHKS and CDR2 is YYEKEE (reference sequence). The V end was cut by 6 bases, the J end by 0 bases, with 12 bases between. CDR3 length: 15 amino acids. CDR3 sequence (DNA): TGTGCCAGCACCGTAGGCCCTGCAACTAATGAAAAACTGTTTTTT. Encoded protein: CASTVGPATNEKLFF.

This clonotype occurred many times. V is TRBV7-2 and J is TRBJ2-3; 9 positions agree with TRBD2. Germline lookup yields CDR1 SGHTA and CDR2 FQGNSA. This CDR3 has 13 residues. Trimming took 0 bases from V and 9 from J; bases not matched to a gene: 1. The CDR3 protein is CASSLARGGTQYF. The CDR3 nucleotides read TGTGCCAGCAGCTTAGCGCGGGGGGGGACGCAGTATTTT.

This clonotype was found many times. V and J are TRBV5-5 and TRBJ2-7; 7 bases map to TRBD1. The germline V gene encodes CDR1 SGHKS and CDR2 YYEKEE (reference sequence). The CDR3 consists of 14 residues. V shed 0 bases and J 2 bases; nucleotides not matched to a gene: 2. CDR3 in amino acids: CASSLDQGAYEQYF. The CDR3 DNA follows: TGTGCCAGCAGCTTGGACCAGGGGGCCTACGAGCAGTACTTC.

This clonotype was seen many times. V is TRBV12-3 or TRBV12-4 and J is TRBJ1-2; D unclear. V shed 0 bases and J shed 7 bases, with 12 bases lying between them. The length of the CDR3 is 14 residues. CDR3 protein: CASSLAGQMAGYTF. The CDR3 nucleotides are TGTGCCAGCAGTTTAGCTGGGCAGATGGCTGGCTACACCTTC.

This clonotype was recorded many times. The rearrangement links TRBV5-1 to TRBJ1-1, with TRBD1 matching over 7 bases. The V segment lost 0 bases and the J segment 5 bases; nucleotides outside the gene matches: 4. The CDR3 spans 14 residues. Germline CDR1 and CDR2: SGHRS and YFSETQ. This CDR3 reads CASSLDRGGTEAFF. CDR3 DNA sequence: TGCGCCAGCAGCTTGGACAGGGGTGGGACTGAAGCTTTCTTT.

There are many counts of this clonotype. The genes are TRBV20-1 and TRBJ2-4; possible D gene TRBD2, 5 bases. Germline CDR1 and CDR2: DFQATT and SNEGSKA (reference sequence). Trimming stripped 3 bases from V and 3 bases from J, with 9 bases between. This CDR3 region has 13 residues. The CDR3 DNA reads as TGCAGTGCTAGGGACTCCGTCAAAAACATTCAGTACTTC. As protein: CSARDSVKNIQYF.

This clonotype was observed a few times. V usage is TRBV19 and J usage is TRBJ1-2; a weak D match, TRBD1 (6 bases). V lost 6 bases to trimming and J lost 12 bases, with 23 bases between them. Germline CDR1 and CDR2: LNHDA and SQIVND (reference sequence). The CDR3 covers 14 residues. The CDR3 region is CASRLGADALGHTF. CDR3 coding DNA: TGTGCCAGTAGATTGGGGGCCGACGCCCTCGGTCACACCTTC.

This clonotype was detected ten times or more. The chain's CDR3 is CASSLIPGRSNEQFF. CDR3 nucleotides: TGCGCCAGCAGCTTGATCCCGGGCCGCAGTAATGAGCAGTTCTTC. The chain is built from TRBV5-1 and TRBJ2-1; D remains ambiguous. Germline CDR1 is SGHRS and CDR2 is YFSETQ. V was cut by 1 base and J by 7 bases, with 15 bases left in between. The CDR3 extends over 15 amino acids.

This clonotype has ten or more counts. The chain joins TRBV14 to TRBJ1-2; 7 positions agree with TRBD1. CDR1 is SGHDN and CDR2 is FVKESK in the germline V gene. The CDR3 loop spans 14 amino acids. V lost 4 bases, J lost 4 bases, and 6 bases stayed unmatched. Here the CDR3 reads CASSRGAGGYGYTF. CDR3 nucleotide sequence: TGTGCCAGCAGCCGAGGGGCAGGGGGCTATGGCTACACCTTC.

In its sample, this clonotype was seen many times. This chain links TRBV20-1 with TRBJ2-2, with D possibly being TRBD1 or TRBD2 (5 bases each). The CDR3 runs to 14 residues. Germline V gives CDR1 DFQATT, CDR2 SNEGSKA (reference sequence). V was clipped by 3 bases and J by 1 base, with 9 bases between them. CDR3 loop: CSARGPRNTGELFF. DNA of the CDR3: TGCAGTGCTAGGGGACCCAGGAACACCGGGGAGCTGTTTTTT.

This clonotype was counted ten times or more. The chain recombines TRBV20-1 with TRBJ2-1; no firm D call. Looked up from germline, CDR1 is DFQATT and CDR2 is SNEGSKA (reference sequence). This CDR3 has 11 amino acids. V lost 7 bases, J lost 8 bases, and 12 bases lay in between. The CDR3 spells CSVPSWHEQFF. CDR3 in DNA: TGCAGTGTTCCATCTTGGCATGAGCAGTTCTTC.

This clonotype has a handful of counts. The junction shows a germline mismatch at one end, possibly a read error. This rearrangement joins TRBV4-1 to TRBJ1-6; tentative D call: TRBD1 (5 bases). CDR3 length: 15 residues. Germline V gene lookup returns CDR1 MGHRA and CDR2 YSYEKL. CDR3 sequence: CASSQVGGEFSPLNF. In DNA, the CDR3 is TGCGCCAGCAGCCAAGTCGGGGGGGAGTTTTCACCCCTCAACTTT.

Many counts were recorded for this clonotype. The chain uses TRBV4-1 and TRBJ2-7; 8 bases line up with TRBD1. The CDR3 covers 14 residues. Germline V gene data show CDR1 as MGHRA and CDR2 as YSYEKL. With 4 bases clipped from V and 5 bases from J, the junction kept 7 bases outside the gene matches. The CDR3 loop reads CASSLSNRGNEQYF. The CDR3 nucleotides read TGCGCCAGCAGCCTTAGCAACAGGGGGAACGAGCAGTACTTC.

This clonotype came up many times. The DNA for the CDR3 is TGCAGTGCTAGAGACGGCGCGCTACGCGGAGAGACCCAGTACTTC. Its translation: CSARDGALRGETQYF. The chain is built from TRBV20-1 and TRBJ2-5; unclear D gene. Trimming took off 0 bases at V and 4 bases at J, with 15 bases between the two ends. CDR3 length: 15 amino acids. Looked up from germline, CDR1 is DFQATT and CDR2 is SNEGSKA (reference sequence).

This clonotype has a count of ten or more. V and J are TRBV9 and TRBJ2-7; 7 bases are shared with TRBD2. The junction had 8 bases not matched to a gene; V was cut back by 5 bases and J by 3 bases. Germline V gives CDR1 SGDLS, CDR2 YYNGEE. The CDR3 sequence is 14 residues long. In DNA, the CDR3 is TGTGCCAGCAGTTTCCGGGACTACGACTACGAGCAGTACTTC. Amino acid sequence: CASSFRDYDYEQYF.

This clonotype was detected ten times or more. The chain links TRBV20-1 to TRBJ2-1; 10 bases align to TRBD2. V trimming: 0 bases; J trimming: 1 base; junction bases outside the gene matches: 3. CDR1 is DFQATT, CDR2 SNEGSKA, per germline (reference sequence). CDR3 length: 16 residues. CDR3 sequence (DNA): TGCAGTGCTAGAGATCAGCGGGGGGGATCCTACAATGAGCAGTTCTTC. It specifies CSARDQRGGSYNEQFF.

This clonotype was recorded many times. The V call is TRBV7-2, the J call TRBJ2-2; possibly TRBD2 for D (5 bases). This CDR3 contains 13 residues. The V end was cut by 6 bases, the J end by 7 bases, with 12 bases between. Looked up from germline, CDR1 is SGHTA and CDR2 is FQGNSA. This CDR3 is CASSYAGIGELFF. CDR3 sequence (DNA): TGTGCCAGCAGTTATGCCGGGATCGGGGAGCTGTTTTTT.